This T cell receptor beta chain was sequenced for a study of shared clonotypes between healthy human individuals (dated by TCRdb to 2018 to 2021). Concerning the study at large: A few men and a couple of women, aged 18 to 49 years, made up the cohort. For each donor, three plates each were used for CD4 naive and CD4 memory, two plates were used for CD8 naive, and one plate was used for CD8 memory. To estimate repertoire size and how much clonotypes are shared between individuals, the study performed deep sequencing of blood TCR repertoires from about five healthy adults. Different laboratories and diverse techniques were used to prepare libraries and sequence TCR repertoires, to increase sequencing depth and limit assay-specific biases. Leukapheresis yielded between about 0.85 and 10 billion PBMCs per donor. General findings and caveats noted by the study authors: Sharing across a handful of donors was observed for roughly 5% of naive CD4, under 4% of naive CD8, 2% to 2.5% of memory CD4, and approximately 0.41% of memory CD8 clonotypes. Only blood was sampled, and tissue TCR repertoires likely differ from those in blood. Naive subsets generally had larger estimated clonotype richness than memory subsets. The genetic and exposure-history diversity represented was limited by the small number of donors. Higher generation probabilities were observed for clonotypes shared by all four sorted-subset donors than for non-shared clonotypes. Pairwise subsampling led to the expectation that sequencing depth would affect the degree of clonotype sharing among donors. Incomplete sequencing was indicated by rarefaction of sorted-subset datasets, despite the large sequencing depth.

Using the deep immunoSEQ assay, TCR CDR3 regions were amplified from genomic DNA by multiplex PCR. Extracted genomic DNA from each cell subset was distributed evenly across all wells of several immunoSEQ 96-well plates, and each plate was treated as a replicate. Each replicate PCR for sorted subsets received around 200 ng genomic DNA, equal to roughly 33,000 T cell genomes. Purified libraries were measured with a Qubit 3.0 fluorometer, size-checked on a Bioanalyzer 2100, and measured again with the KAPA Library Quantification kit. A separate single-read 150-cycle Illumina NextSeq 550 flow cell was used to sequence each immunoSEQ 96-well plate. In the authors' own workflow: Because only junctional sequences without quality scores were contained in the immunoSEQ output, filtering matching that applied to full-length reads could not be performed. To assign V/J genes and CDR3, sequences were annotated against IMGT germline references using PyIR, a Python wrapper for IgBLAST v1.9. Any read was removed if the V/J assignment was weak (E-value above 1e-6), the CDR3 was missing, or the read contained stop codons, out-of-frame junctions, or ambiguous translated residues. A V3J clonotype was defined by an identical inferred V gene, J gene, and CDR3 amino acid sequence. To compute the percentage overlap between repertoires, the number of shared unique clonotypes was divided by the size of the smaller repertoire. Richness of each repertoire was evaluated using RTK rarefaction, the Chao1 estimator, and Recon v2.1 estimates of unobserved clonotypes. Generation probabilities for all TCRbeta clonotypes obtained by the gDNA method from four donors were computed using OLGA. TCRdb holds this immuneACCESS table with in-frame rearrangements only. Some clones are missing; in checked studies, unresolved V genes explain under half, and the rest has no known cause. V, J and clone size derive from that table, while D and trimming were established from the DNA sequence. A total of roughly 2,500,000 clones appear in this sample, more than 85% of them only once. 0.35% to 0.45% of the sample comes from the top ten.

Points on this clone: Its antigen specificity is not known. It has no much larger one-base neighbor in the sample; base qualities were not kept.

The donors were healthy, HIV-negative adults who had no recently reported acute infections or vaccinations. All donors were Caucasian adults living in Nashville, Tennessee, USA. CD4+ T cells were enriched by magnetic negative selection; naive cells were then positively selected on CD45RA, and the negative fraction formed the memory subset. Blood was obtained by leukapheresis, after which PBMCs were separated by Ficoll-Histopaque density gradient centrifugation and cryopreserved in liquid nitrogen vapor phase. Analytical flow cytometry was used to check the purity and quantity of each magnetically sorted T cell population. Each sorted fraction had its genomic DNA isolated and then quantified by UV absorbance on a Nanodrop 2000c. The germline V gene sets CDR1 to SGDLS and CDR2 to YYNGEE. V ends up 4 bases short and J 2 bases short, with an unmatched junction base count of 13. Reading from cysteine to phenylalanine, the CDR3 counts 19 amino acids. Only the CDR3 portion is preserved as DNA: 57 bases, with reading frame beginning at the first base.

The receptor was isolated from a man younger than 35 in good health. Some clones in this sample may be carry-over from other donors' samples. In this chain, TRBV9 is recombined with TRBJ2-5, with 14 bases in between that match TRBD2. Material: naive CD4+ T cells from PBMCs. Per the publication, the cell subset or site label means: CD45RA+ positively selected. The nucleotides read TGTGCCAGCAGCAAGAACCCGGGACTAGCGGGAGAACCTCAAGAGACCCAGTACTTC. This translates into CASSKNPGLAGEPQETQYF.